This TCR beta chain was sequenced for a study of OX40 agonist ivuxolimab in advanced cancers. Turning to the study itself: Ivuxolimab, which is an agonistic anti-OX40 (CD134) antibody, was administered to the patients.

Study-wide findings and caveats: Clonal expansion from baseline to week 6 occurred in both CD4+ and CD8+ T cells. Relative to CD4+, CD8+ T cells held more expanded clones on average.

As regards this clone: No antigen is known for it.

The repertoire was sequenced with immunoSEQ multiplex PCR; TCRdb's copy has only in-frame clones and lacks some. The table includes 80,000 or so clones, 75% to 90% detected once. The investigators sampled blood at baseline, at cycle 4 day 1, and at cycle 7 day 1. Germline CDR1 SGHRS, CDR2 YFSETQ. V was cut by 0 bases and J by 0 bases, with 10 bases left in between. This CDR3 spans 15 amino acids. This TCR came from an adult with an advanced solid tumor such as melanoma, head and neck, liver or kidney cancer. Sequencing used CD4+ or CD8+ T cells sorted from blood, obtained in a trial of the OX40 agonist ivuxolimab. V is TRBV5-1 and J is TRBJ2-7; D not resolved. The CDR3 spells CASSLGGATSYEQYF. In nucleotides, the CDR3 is TGCGCCAGCAGCTTGGGCGGTGCTACCTCCTACGAGCAGTACTTC.